This T cell receptor beta chain appears in the sequencing data of a study of vaccination and CD4 T cells after COVID-19. Overall study: Comprising six males and four females, the convalescent participants counted two Hispanic individuals among them. Median time from second vaccine dose to sampling was 72 days (14 to 241). Overlapping peptides of the spike proteins of SARS-CoV-2, HCoV-NL63, HCoV-OC43 and HCoV-229E were used for cell stimulation.

This CDR3 comprises 13 residues. Per the germline V gene, CDR1 is MNHNS and CDR2 is SASEGT. V lost 5 bases to trimming and J lost 4 bases, with 9 bases between them. Sequenced with the Oncomine TCR Beta short-read assay was DNA taken from cultured CD4+ T cells. TCRdb independently ran MiXCR on the PCR reads; one entry per CDR3 protein. The top ten clones hold more than 20% of a sample with approximately 8,800 distinct CDR3 sequences, 59% of them seen once. A remark on this clonotype: The antigen remains unidentified.

The sample's treatment: approximately 10-day PBMC culture with coronavirus spike peptide pools or control peptides (ViraFEST assay). Via ViraFEST, peptide pools expanded antigen-specific T cells before TCR sequencing. The rearrangement uses TRBV6-1 and TRBJ1-5; D is undetermined. The sequence was collected from a human donor who had recovered from COVID-19. Source material: CD4+ T cells from blood, cultured in vitro. CDR3 amino acids: CASSPDGNQPQHF. In DNA, the CDR3 is TGTGCCAGCAGTCCGGACGGAAATCAGCCCCAGCATTTT.